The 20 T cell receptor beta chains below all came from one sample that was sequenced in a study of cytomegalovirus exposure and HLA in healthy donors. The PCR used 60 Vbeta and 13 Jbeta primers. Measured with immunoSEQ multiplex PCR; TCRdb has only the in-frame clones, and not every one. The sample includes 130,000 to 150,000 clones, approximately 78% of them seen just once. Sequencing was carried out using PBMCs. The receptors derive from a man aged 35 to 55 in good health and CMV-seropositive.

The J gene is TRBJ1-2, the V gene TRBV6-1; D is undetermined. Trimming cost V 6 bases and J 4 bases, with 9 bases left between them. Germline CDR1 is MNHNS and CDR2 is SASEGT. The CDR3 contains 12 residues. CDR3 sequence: CASSAELYGYTF. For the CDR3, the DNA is TGTGCCAGCAGCGCTGAACTCTATGGCTACACCTTC.

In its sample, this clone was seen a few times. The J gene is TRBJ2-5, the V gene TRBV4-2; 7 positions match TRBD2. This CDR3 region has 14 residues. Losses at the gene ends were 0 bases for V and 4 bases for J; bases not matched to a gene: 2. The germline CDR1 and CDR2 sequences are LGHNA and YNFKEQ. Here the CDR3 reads CASSQDSSGETQYF. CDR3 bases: TGTGCCAGCAGCCAAGACTCTAGCGGAGAGACCCAGTACTTC.

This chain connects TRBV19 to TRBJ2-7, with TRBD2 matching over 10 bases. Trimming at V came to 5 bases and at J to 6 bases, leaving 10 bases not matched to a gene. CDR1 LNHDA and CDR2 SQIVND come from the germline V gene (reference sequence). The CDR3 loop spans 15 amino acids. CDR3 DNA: TGTGCCAGTAGTGCTACTAGCGGGGCTCGAAGCGAGCAGTACTTC. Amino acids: CASSATSGARSEQYF.

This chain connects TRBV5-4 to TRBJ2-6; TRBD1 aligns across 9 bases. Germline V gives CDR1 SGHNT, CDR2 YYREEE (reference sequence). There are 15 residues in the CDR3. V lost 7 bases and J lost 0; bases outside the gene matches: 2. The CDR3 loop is CASAGQGSGANVLTF. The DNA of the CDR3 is TGTGCCAGCGCGGGACAGGGCTCTGGGGCCAACGTCCTGACTTTC.

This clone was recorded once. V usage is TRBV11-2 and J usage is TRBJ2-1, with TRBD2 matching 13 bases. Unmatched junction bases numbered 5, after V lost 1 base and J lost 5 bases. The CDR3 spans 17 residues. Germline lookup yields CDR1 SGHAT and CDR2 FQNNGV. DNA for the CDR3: TGTGCCAGCAGCTTAGCTACCGGGACTAGCGGGAACAATGAGCAGTTCTTC. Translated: CASSLATGTSGNNEQFF.

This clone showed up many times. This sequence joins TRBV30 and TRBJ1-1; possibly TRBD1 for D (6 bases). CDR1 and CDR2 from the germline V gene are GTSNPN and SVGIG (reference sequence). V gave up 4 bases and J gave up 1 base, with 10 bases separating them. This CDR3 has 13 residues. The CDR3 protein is CAWNGQPNTEAFF. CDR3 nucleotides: TGTGCCTGGAATGGACAGCCGAACACTGAAGCTTTCTTT.

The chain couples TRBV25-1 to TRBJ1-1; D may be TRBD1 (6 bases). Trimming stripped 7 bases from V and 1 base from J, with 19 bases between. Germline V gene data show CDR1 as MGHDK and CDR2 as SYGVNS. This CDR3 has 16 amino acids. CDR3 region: CASTIGGGGSNTEAFF. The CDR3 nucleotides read TGTGCCAGCACGATCGGAGGGGGGGGATCGAACACTGAAGCTTTCTTT. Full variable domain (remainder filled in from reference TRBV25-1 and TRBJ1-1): EADIYQTPRYLVIGTGKKITLECSQTMGHDKMYWYQQDPGMELHLIHYSYGVNSTEKGDLSSESTVSRIRTEHFPLTLESARPSHTSQYLCASTIGGGGSNTEAFFGQGTRLTVV.

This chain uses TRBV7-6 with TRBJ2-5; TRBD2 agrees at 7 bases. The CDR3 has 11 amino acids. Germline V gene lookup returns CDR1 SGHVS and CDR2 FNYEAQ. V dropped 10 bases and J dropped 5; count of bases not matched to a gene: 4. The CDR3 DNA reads TGTGCCACTACCGGGGGGGAGACCCAGTACTTC. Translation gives CATTGGETQYF.

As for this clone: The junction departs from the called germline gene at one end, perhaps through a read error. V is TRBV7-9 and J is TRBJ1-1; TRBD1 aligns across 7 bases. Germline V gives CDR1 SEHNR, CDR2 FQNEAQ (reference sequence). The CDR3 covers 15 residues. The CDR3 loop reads CSSSSKTGLYTEAFF. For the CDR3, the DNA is TGTTCCAGCAGCTCGAAGACAGGGCTTTACACTGAAGCTTTCTTT.

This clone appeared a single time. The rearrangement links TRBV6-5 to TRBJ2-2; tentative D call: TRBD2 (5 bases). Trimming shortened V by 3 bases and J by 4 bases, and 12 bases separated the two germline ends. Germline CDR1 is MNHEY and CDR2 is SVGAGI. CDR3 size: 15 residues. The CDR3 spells CASSYSREVTGELFF. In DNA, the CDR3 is TGTGCCAGCAGTTATTCGAGGGAAGTCACCGGGGAGCTGTTTTTT.

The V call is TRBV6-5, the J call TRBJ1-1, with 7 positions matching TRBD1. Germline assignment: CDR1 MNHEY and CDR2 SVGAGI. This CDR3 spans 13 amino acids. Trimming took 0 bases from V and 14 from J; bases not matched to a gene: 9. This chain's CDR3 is CASSYSSETGTFF. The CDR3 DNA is TGTGCCAGCAGTTACTCGTCGGAGACAGGGACCTTCTTT.

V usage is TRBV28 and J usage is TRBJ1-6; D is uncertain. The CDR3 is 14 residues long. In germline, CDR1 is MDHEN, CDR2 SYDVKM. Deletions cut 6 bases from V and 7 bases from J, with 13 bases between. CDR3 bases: TGTGCCAGCAGCCCGGGAACCCAAAATTCACCCCTCCACTTT. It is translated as CASSPGTQNSPLHF.

CDR3 sequence (DNA): TGCGCCAGCAGCCAAGTTGCAGGACTAGCGGGCAAAGAGACCCAGTACTTC. Translation: CASSQVAGLAGKETQYF. The V call is TRBV4-1, the J call TRBJ2-5; TRBD2 matches at 11 bases. The CDR3 loop spans 17 amino acids. V lost 1 base, J lost 3 bases, and 7 bases stayed unmatched. Germline assignment: CDR1 MGHRA and CDR2 YSYEKL.

CDR3 bases: TGTGCCAGCAGCTCCCTACTAGCGGGTAACTACGAGCAGTACTTC. The encoded protein is CASSSLLAGNYEQYF. J is TRBJ2-7 and V is TRBV5-5; 9 nucleotides match TRBD2. J was trimmed by 3 bases and V by 3 bases; bases with no gene match: 7. The CDR3 runs to 15 residues. Germline lookup yields CDR1 SGHKS and CDR2 YYEKEE (reference sequence).

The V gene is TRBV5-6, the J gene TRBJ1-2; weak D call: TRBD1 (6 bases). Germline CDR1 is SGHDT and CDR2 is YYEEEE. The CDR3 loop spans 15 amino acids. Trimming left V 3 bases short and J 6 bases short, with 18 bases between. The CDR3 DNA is TGTGCCAGCAGCTATATCTACAGGGTCGAGCATGGCTACACCTTC. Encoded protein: CASSYIYRVEHGYTF.

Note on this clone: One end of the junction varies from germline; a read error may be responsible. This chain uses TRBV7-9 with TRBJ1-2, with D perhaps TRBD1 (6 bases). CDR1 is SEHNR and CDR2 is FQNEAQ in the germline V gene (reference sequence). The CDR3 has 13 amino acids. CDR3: CSSSLQGLGGYTF. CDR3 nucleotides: TGTTCCAGCAGCTTGCAGGGGTTGGGTGGCTACACCTTC.

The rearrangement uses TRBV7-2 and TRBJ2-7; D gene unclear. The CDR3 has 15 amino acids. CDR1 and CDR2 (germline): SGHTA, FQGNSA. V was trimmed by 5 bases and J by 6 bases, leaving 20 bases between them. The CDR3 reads CASSHTLESPGEQYF. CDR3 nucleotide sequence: TGTGCCAGCAGCCATACCCTAGAGTCCCCGGGCGAGCAGTACTTC.

CDR3 DNA sequence: TGTGCCAGCAGCCATCATCTAAACGAGCAGTACTTC. It specifies CASSHHLNEQYF. The chain is built from TRBV7-6 and TRBJ2-7; D unclear. The length of the CDR3 is 12 residues. The ends were cut back, 5 bases at V and 5 bases at J, with 10 bases in the middle. CDR1 and CDR2 (germline): SGHVS, FNYEAQ. Drawing the rest from reference TRBV7-6 and TRBJ2-7, the complete variable domain is GAGVSQSPRYKVTKRGQDVALRCDPISGHVSLYWYRQALGQGPEFLTYFNYEAQQDKSGLPNDRFSAERPEGSISTLTIQRTEQRDSAMYRCASSHHLNEQYFGPGTRLTVT.

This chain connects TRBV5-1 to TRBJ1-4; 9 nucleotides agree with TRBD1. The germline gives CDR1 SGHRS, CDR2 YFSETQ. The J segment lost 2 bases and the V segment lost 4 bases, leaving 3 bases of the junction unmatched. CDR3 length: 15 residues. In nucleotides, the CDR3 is TGCGCCAGCAGCACACAGGGGGCTACTAATGAAAAACTGTTTTTT. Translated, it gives CASSTQGATNEKLFF.

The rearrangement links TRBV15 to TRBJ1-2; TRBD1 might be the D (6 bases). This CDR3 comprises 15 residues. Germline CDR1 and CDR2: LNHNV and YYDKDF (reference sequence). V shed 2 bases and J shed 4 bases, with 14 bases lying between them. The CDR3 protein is CATSRRRGYGYGYTF. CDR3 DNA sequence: TGTGCCACCAGCAGACGCAGGGGATATGGCTATGGCTACACCTTC.